The rows below give T cell receptor beta chains drawn from one sample of a study of technical replicates of blood from several donors. Only in-frame clones appear in the TCRdb table, and some are missing; sequencing was by immunoSEQ multiplex PCR. The table includes under 100,000 clones, approximately 94% detected once. The sample consisted of T cells isolated from PBMCs. These receptors were obtained from a human donor in good health. Both conserved end residues are part of each CDR3. The D gene is left open where the match is weak. Size is stated for part of the rows, as once, few or many counts, or as a class when the clone is expanded.

clone size: .
V gene: TRBV7-9
D gene: TRBD1
J gene: TRBJ1-2
CDR3 protein: CASSQGQANYGYTF
CDR3 DNA: TGTGCCAGCAGCCAAGGACAGGCCAACTATGGCTACACCTTC

clone size: .
V gene: TRBV11-2
D gene: .
J gene: TRBJ1-4
CDR3 protein: CASSSHPGVGTNEKLFF
CDR3 DNA: TGTGCCAGCAGCTCTCATCCCGGGGTTGGAACTAATGAAAAACTGTTTTTT

clone size: .
V gene: TRBV10-3
D gene: TRBD2
J gene: TRBJ2-3
CDR3 protein: CATRGTSGDTSTDTQYF
CDR3 DNA: TGTGCCACGAGAGGGACTAGCGGGGACACTAGCACAGATACGCAGTATTTT

clone size: .
V gene: TRBV6-1
D gene: .
J gene: TRBJ2-2
CDR3 protein: CASSELRNTGELFF
CDR3 DNA: TGTGCCAGCAGTGAACTTCGGAACACCGGGGAGCTGTTTTTT

clone size: .
V gene: TRBV13
D gene: .
J gene: TRBJ2-2
CDR3 protein: CASSRGTGELFF
CDR3 DNA: TGTGCCAGCAGCCGGGGGACCGGGGAGCTGTTTTTT

clone size: .
V gene: TRBV4-2
D gene: TRBD1
J gene: TRBJ1-2
CDR3 protein: CASRAGSTGNVEANYGYTF
CDR3 DNA: TGTGCCAGCAGAGCCGGATCGACAGGGAATGTGGAAGCTAACTATGGCTACACCTTC

clone size: .
V gene: TRBV5-1
D gene: .
J gene: TRBJ1-1
CDR3 protein: CASSLIQAGTEAFF
CDR3 DNA: TGCGCCAGCAGCTTGATCCAGGCGGGCACTGAAGCTTTCTTT

clone size: .
V gene: TRBV19
D gene: TRBD1
J gene: TRBJ2-5
CDR3 protein: CASSFSGGSETQYF
CDR3 DNA: TGTGCCAGTAGTTTCTCAGGGGGCTCGGAGACCCAGTACTTC

clone size: .
V gene: TRBV7-8
D gene: .
J gene: TRBJ2-3
CDR3 protein: CASSPRSLLSTDTQYF
CDR3 DNA: TGTGCCAGCAGCCCTCGGTCCCTGCTCAGCACAGATACGCAGTATTTT

clone size: .
V gene: TRBV5-4
D gene: TRBD1
J gene: TRBJ2-3
CDR3 protein: CASSAGTASTDTQYF
CDR3 DNA: TGTGCCAGCAGCGCAGGGACAGCGTCCACAGATACGCAGTATTTT

clone size: .
V gene: TRBV10-1
D gene: .
J gene: TRBJ2-3
CDR3 protein: CASSEGAGETDTQYF
CDR3 DNA: TGCGCCAGCAGTGAAGGGGCAGGGGAAACAGATACGCAGTATTTT

clone size: .
V gene: TRBV28
D gene: .
J gene: TRBJ1-1
CDR3 protein: CASSFLGGDLNTEAFF
CDR3 DNA: TGTGCCAGCAGTTTCTTAGGCGGCGACCTGAACACTGAAGCTTTCTTT

clone size: .
V gene: TRBV28
D gene: .
J gene: TRBJ2-2
CDR3 protein: CASSLGAVRTGELFF
CDR3 DNA: TGTGCCAGCAGTTTAGGGGCAGTTCGCACCGGGGAGCTGTTTTTT

clone size: .
V gene: TRBV4-1
D gene: .
J gene: TRBJ2-7
CDR3 protein: CASSQDEAHHYEQYF
CDR3 DNA: TGCGCCAGCAGCCAAGATGAGGCCCATCACTACGAGCAGTACTTC

clone size: once
V gene: TRBV28
D gene: .
J gene: TRBJ2-7
CDR3 protein: CASSFSTYEQYF
CDR3 DNA: TGTGCCAGCAGTTTTTCAACCTACGAGCAGTACTTC

clone size: .
V gene: TRBV2
D gene: TRBD2
J gene: TRBJ2-1
CDR3 protein: CASIETSGLYNEQFF
CDR3 DNA: TGTGCCAGCATTGAGACTAGCGGGCTCTACAATGAGCAGTTCTTC

clone size: .
V gene: TRBV5-1
D gene: .
J gene: TRBJ1-2
CDR3 protein: CASSSEGVPKAYGYTF
CDR3 DNA: TGCGCCAGCAGTTCGGAGGGAGTCCCAAAGGCCTATGGCTACACCTTC

clone size: .
V gene: TRBV7-6
D gene: .
J gene: TRBJ2-7
CDR3 protein: CASSFGPLGQFTYEQYF
CDR3 DNA: TGTGCCAGCAGCTTTGGCCCCCTAGGACAGTTTACCTACGAGCAGTACTTC

clone size: .
V gene: TRBV7-3
D gene: .
J gene: TRBJ2-7
CDR3 protein: CASSLNPSYEQYF
CDR3 DNA: TGTGCCAGCAGCTTAAATCCTAGTTACGAGCAGTACTTC

clone size: .
V gene: TRBV18
D gene: TRBD1
J gene: TRBJ1-1
CDR3 protein: CASSPDRLDRGNTEAFF
CDR3 DNA: TGTGCCAGCTCACCGGACCGGTTGGACAGGGGGAACACTGAAGCTTTCTTT

clone size: .
V gene: TRBV11-3
D gene: TRBD1
J gene: TRBJ2-5
CDR3 protein: CASSLGNRGQETQYF
CDR3 DNA: TGTGCCAGCAGCTTAGGGAACAGGGGGCAGGAGACCCAGTACTTC

clone size: .
V gene: TRBV9
D gene: .
J gene: TRBJ1-5
CDR3 protein: CASSVLPGGNQPQHF
CDR3 DNA: TGTGCCAGCAGCGTATTGCCAGGGGGCAATCAGCCCCAGCATTTT

clone size: .
V gene: TRBV10-3
D gene: .
J gene: TRBJ1-1
CDR3 protein: CAITDRANTEAFF
CDR3 DNA: TGTGCCATCACAGACAGAGCGAACACTGAAGCTTTCTTT

clone size: once
V gene: TRBV13
D gene: TRBD2
J gene: TRBJ2-1
CDR3 protein: CASSHGRNPGLAGINEQFF
CDR3 DNA: TGTGCCAGCAGCCACGGGAGGAACCCAGGACTAGCGGGGATCAATGAGCAGTTCTTC

clone size: once
V gene: TRBV27
D gene: TRBD1
J gene: TRBJ2-7
CDR3 protein: CASSSTGTGQSYEQYF
CDR3 DNA: TGTGCCAGCAGTTCTACCGGGACAGGACAGTCCTACGAGCAGTACTTC

clone size: .
V gene: TRBV11-3
D gene: .
J gene: TRBJ2-7
CDR3 protein: CASSLVHYEQYF
CDR3 DNA: TGTGCCAGCAGCTTAGTTCACTACGAGCAGTACTTC

clone size: .
V gene: TRBV7-6
D gene: .
J gene: TRBJ1-4
CDR3 protein: CASSLGRFDEKLFF
CDR3 DNA: TGTGCCAGCAGCTTGGGGCGGTTCGATGAAAAACTGTTTTTT

clone size: .
V gene: TRBV2
D gene: .
J gene: TRBJ2-5
CDR3 protein: CASSRGTSGQYF
CDR3 DNA: TGTGCCAGCAGCCGCGGGACCTCCGGCCAGTACTTC

clone size: .
V gene: TRBV27
D gene: .
J gene: TRBJ2-2
CDR3 protein: CASSSVLNTGELFF
CDR3 DNA: TGTGCCAGCAGTTCCGTTCTCAACACCGGGGAGCTGTTTTTT

clone size: few
V gene: TRBV6-5
D gene: TRBD1
J gene: TRBJ1-3
CDR3 protein: CASSYDRASGNTIYF
CDR3 DNA: TGTGCCAGCAGTTACGACAGGGCCTCTGGAAACACCATATATTTT

clone size: .
V gene: TRBV29-1
D gene: .
J gene: TRBJ1-4
CDR3 protein: CSARRTFNEKLFF
CDR3 DNA: TGCAGCGCCCGGAGGACTTTTAATGAAAAACTGTTTTTT

clone size: once
V gene: TRBV5-1
D gene: .
J gene: TRBJ2-7
CDR3 protein: CASSLPADSVYEQYF
CDR3 DNA: TGCGCCAGCAGCTTGCCCGCAGATTCTGTCTACGAGCAGTACTTC